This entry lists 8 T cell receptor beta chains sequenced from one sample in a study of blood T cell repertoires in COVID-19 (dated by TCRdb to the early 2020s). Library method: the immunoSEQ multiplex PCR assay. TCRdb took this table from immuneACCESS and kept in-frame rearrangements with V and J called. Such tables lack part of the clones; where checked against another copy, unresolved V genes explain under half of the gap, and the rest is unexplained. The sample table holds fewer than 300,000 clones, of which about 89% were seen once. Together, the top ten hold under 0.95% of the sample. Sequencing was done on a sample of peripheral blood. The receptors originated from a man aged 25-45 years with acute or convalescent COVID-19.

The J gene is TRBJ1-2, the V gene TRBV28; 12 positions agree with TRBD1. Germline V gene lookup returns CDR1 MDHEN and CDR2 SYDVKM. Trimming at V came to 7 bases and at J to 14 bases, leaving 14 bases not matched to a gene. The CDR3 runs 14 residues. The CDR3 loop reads CASKVPGQGALLTF. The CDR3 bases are TGTGCCAGCAAAGTTCCGGGACAGGGGGCTTTACTGACCTTC.

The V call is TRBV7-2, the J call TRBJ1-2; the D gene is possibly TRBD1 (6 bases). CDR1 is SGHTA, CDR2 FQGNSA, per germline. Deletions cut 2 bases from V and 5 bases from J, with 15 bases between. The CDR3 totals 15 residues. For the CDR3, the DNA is TGTGCCAGCAGCTTATCCGGACAGCTCCGGTATGGCTACACCTTC. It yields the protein CASSLSGQLRYGYTF.

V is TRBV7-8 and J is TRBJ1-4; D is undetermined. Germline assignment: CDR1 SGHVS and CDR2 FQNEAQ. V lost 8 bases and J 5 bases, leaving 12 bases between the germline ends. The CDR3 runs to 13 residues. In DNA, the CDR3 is TGTGCCAGCCGGTCCTACTCGAATGAAAAACTGTTTTTT. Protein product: CASRSYSNEKLFF.

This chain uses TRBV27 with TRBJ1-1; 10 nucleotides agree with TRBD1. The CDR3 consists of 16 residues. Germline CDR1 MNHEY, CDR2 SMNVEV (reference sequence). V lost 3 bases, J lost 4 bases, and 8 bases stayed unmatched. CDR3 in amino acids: CASSLNRDRGTTEAFF. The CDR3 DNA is TGTGCCAGCAGTTTGAACCGGGACAGGGGTACCACTGAAGCTTTCTTT.

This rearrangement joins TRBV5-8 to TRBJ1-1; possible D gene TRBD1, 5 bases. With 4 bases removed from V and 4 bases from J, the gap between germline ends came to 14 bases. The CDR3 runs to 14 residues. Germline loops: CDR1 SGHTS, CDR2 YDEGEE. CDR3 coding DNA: TGTGCCAGCAGCCGGATAGTAGGGGCCACTGAAGCTTTCTTT. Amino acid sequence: CASSRIVGATEAFF.

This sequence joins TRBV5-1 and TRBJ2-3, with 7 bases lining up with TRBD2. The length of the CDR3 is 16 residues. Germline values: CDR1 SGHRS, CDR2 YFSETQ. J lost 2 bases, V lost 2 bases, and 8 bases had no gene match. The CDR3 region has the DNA TGCGCCAGCAGCTTTTATTCTAGCGGTATCACAGATACGCAGTATTTT. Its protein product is CASSFYSSGITDTQYF.

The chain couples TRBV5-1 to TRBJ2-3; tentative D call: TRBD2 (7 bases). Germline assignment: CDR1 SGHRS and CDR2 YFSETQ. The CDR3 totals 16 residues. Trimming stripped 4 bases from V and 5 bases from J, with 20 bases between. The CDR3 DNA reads TGCGCCAGCAGCCCCCTCGGGCGGGGGCAAGTAGATACGCAGTATTTT. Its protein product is CASSPLGRGQVDTQYF.

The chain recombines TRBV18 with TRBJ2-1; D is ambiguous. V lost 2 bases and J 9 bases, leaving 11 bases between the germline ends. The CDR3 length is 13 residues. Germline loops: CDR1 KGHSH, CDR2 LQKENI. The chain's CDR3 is CASSPVAASEQFF. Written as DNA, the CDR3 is TGTGCCAGCTCACCAGTAGCAGCAAGTGAGCAGTTCTTC.